The sequence of this T cell receptor beta chain was determined in a study of blood T cell repertoires in COVID-19. About the research overall: The analysed material was cDNA or gDNA that came from T cells, B-cell-depleted T cells, or PBMCs.

This clone is a singleton in its sample. Germline loops: CDR1 SGHAT, CDR2 FQNNGV. The CDR3 has 13 amino acids. Trimming removed 2 bases from V and 3 bases from J; junction bases left unmatched: 0. Original processing methods: Cell counts per sample came from amplifying reference gene primers. Here immunoSEQ multiplex PCR was the method, and the copy in TCRdb shows in-frame clones only, minus some. The DNA gave D and trimming, while V, J and clone size come from that table. Of a few hundred thousand clones in the sample, 70% to 90% are singletons; the top ten hold less than 8.5%. The sample was PBMCs or T cells enriched from blood (not recorded which). The V and J genes are TRBV11-2 and TRBJ1-2; 7 nucleotides agree with TRBD1. The sequence derives from a woman aged 45-60 years who had been exposed to COVID-19. The CDR3 protein is CASSLTGDYGYTF. CDR3 DNA: TGTGCCAGCAGCTTAACAGGGGACTATGGCTACACCTTC.